These 32 T cell receptor beta chains originate from one sample sequenced in a study of T cells after posttransplantation cyclophosphamide. TCRdb's table, derived via immunoSEQ multiplex PCR, lists solely in-frame clones and lacks some. The table includes over 5,500 clones, approximately 91% detected once. The sample taken for sequencing was CD4+ T cells sorted from blood. These receptors came from a woman between 45 and 60 years old in good health and a related stem cell transplant donor.

The rearrangement links TRBV19 to TRBJ2-1, with D possibly being TRBD2 (5 bases). V lost 6 bases, J lost 9 bases, and 12 bases lay in between. The germline V gene encodes CDR1 LNHDA and CDR2 SQIVND (reference sequence). The CDR3 totals 12 residues. For the CDR3, the DNA is TGTGCCAGTAGCCGAAGGAGCGGTGAGCAGTTCTTC. Its translation is CASSRRSGEQFF.

The chain is built from TRBV5-8 and TRBJ2-1; 13 nucleotides agree with TRBD2. The germline V gene encodes CDR1 SGHTS and CDR2 YDEGEE. The length of the CDR3 is 15 residues. With 2 bases clipped from V and 8 bases from J, the junction kept 4 bases outside the gene matches. The CDR3 DNA reads TGTGCCAGCAGCTTACTAGCGGGAGGGTCATATGAGCAGTTCTTC. This gives the protein CASSLLAGGSYEQFF.

The J gene is TRBJ2-5, the V gene TRBV11-3; D remains unclear. Trimming pared 9 bases from V and 5 bases from J, leaving 10 bases between. The CDR3 has 11 residues. CDR1 is SGHNT and CDR2 is YENEEA in the germline V gene. CDR3 protein: CARPREETQYF. CDR3 nucleotides: TGTGCCAGGCCTCGTGAGGAGACCCAGTACTTC.

The CDR3: CAWSGGRGGQETQYF. CDR3 nucleotides: TGTGCCTGGAGTGGCGGGAGGGGGGGACAAGAGACCCAGTACTTC. This chain uses TRBV30 with TRBJ2-5; 9 nucleotides align to TRBD2. Trimming cost V 1 base and J 2 bases; bases outside gene matches: 5. Germline lookup yields CDR1 GTSNPN and CDR2 SVGIG (reference sequence). CDR3 length: 15 amino acids.

The rearrangement joins TRBV5-1 to TRBJ1-1; tentatively, D is TRBD1 (6 bases). Between the trimmed V and J ends, which lost 0 bases and 3 bases, there was a span of 9 bases. In germline, CDR1 is SGHRS, CDR2 YFSETQ. The CDR3 spans 14 residues. The CDR3 DNA reads as TGCGCCAGCAGCTTGGAAGGGGGAGACACTGAAGCTTTCTTT. Its translation: CASSLEGGDTEAFF.

The V call is TRBV19, the J call TRBJ2-2; the match to TRBD1 covers 9 bases. The germline gives CDR1 LNHDA, CDR2 SQIVND (reference sequence). The V and J ends lost 4 bases and 5 bases, in that order; junction bases with no gene match: 5. The CDR3 extends over 15 amino acids. CDR3 loop: CASSRGQGPTGELFF. DNA for the CDR3: TGTGCCAGTAGTAGGGGACAGGGACCTACCGGGGAGCTGTTTTTT.

This rearrangement joins TRBV20-1 to TRBJ2-7, with D maybe TRBD1 (5 bases). V shed 6 bases and J shed 6 bases, with 12 bases lying between them. This CDR3 is built from 11 residues. The germline V gene has CDR1 DFQATT and CDR2 SNEGSKA (reference sequence). DNA of the CDR3: TGCAGTGCCCCAGGGAAGGGCGAGCAGTACTTC. It is translated as CSAPGKGEQYF.

V usage is TRBV6-5 and J usage is TRBJ1-1; possibly TRBD1 for D (6 bases). CDR1 and CDR2 (germline): MNHEY, SVGAGI. The CDR3 sequence is 15 residues long. V was pared by 2 bases and J by 5 bases, with 15 bases between. Here the CDR3 reads CASSYTTKTGTEAFF. CDR3 DNA: TGTGCCAGCAGTTACACAACCAAAACAGGGACTGAAGCTTTCTTT.

The chain couples TRBV5-1 to TRBJ2-7; D possibly corresponds to TRBD1 (6 bases). This CDR3 is 15 amino acids long. The germline V and J ends were trimmed by 1 base and 3 bases, with 14 bases remaining between them. Germline V CDR1 and CDR2: SGHRS, YFSETQ. The CDR3 loop reads CASSLLGGPDYEQYF. As DNA, the CDR3 is TGCGCCAGCAGCTTGTTAGGGGGACCAGACTACGAGCAGTACTTC.

V and J are TRBV18 and TRBJ2-5, with D possibly TRBD2 on 5 matching bases. Per germline, CDR1 KGHSH and CDR2 LQKENI. Deletions cut 4 bases from V and 0 bases from J, with 9 bases between. This CDR3 contains 14 residues. CDR3 DNA sequence: TGTGCCAGCTCACGGGAGAATAACCAAGAGACCCAGTACTTC. It codes for CASSRENNQETQYF.

The genes are TRBV11-2 and TRBJ2-2; 10 bases are a match to TRBD2. This CDR3 is built from 16 residues. The germline gives CDR1 SGHAT, CDR2 FQNNGV. V lost 5 bases, J lost 1 base, and 4 bases stayed unmatched. This CDR3 reads CASSPRTSGNTGELFF. CDR3 DNA sequence: TGTGCCAGCAGCCCACGGACTAGCGGGAACACCGGGGAGCTGTTTTTT.

The rearrangement links TRBV5-1 to TRBJ2-5; TRBD2 might be the D (5 bases). CDR1 is SGHRS, CDR2 YFSETQ, per germline. The CDR3 covers 14 residues. V lost 0 bases and J 5 bases, leaving 11 bases between the germline ends. CDR3 nucleotide sequence: TGCGCCAGCAGCTTGGGTCGGGGTGCGGAGACCCAGTACTTC. Its protein product is CASSLGRGAETQYF.

The chain carries TRBV6-1 and TRBJ2-7, with D unresolved. This CDR3 has 13 amino acids. Looked up from germline, CDR1 is MNHNS and CDR2 is SASEGT. Trimming took 4 bases from V and 2 from J, leaving 9 bases between them. The CDR3 loop reads CASSVTAAYEQYF. The CDR3 coding sequence is TGTGCCAGCAGTGTAACAGCCGCCTACGAGCAGTACTTC.

There are a few counts of this clone. CDR3 sequence: CASSGANSPLHF. The CDR3, as DNA: TGTGCCAGCAGTGGGGCAAATTCACCCCTCCACTTT. The rearrangement uses TRBV28 and TRBJ1-6, with a tentative D call TRBD1 (5 bases). V was shortened by 5 bases and J by 7 bases, with 6 bases between the two germline ends. The germline CDR1 and CDR2 sequences are MDHEN and SYDVKM. The CDR3 totals 12 residues.

The genes are TRBV7-3 and TRBJ1-1, with D tentatively TRBD1 (5 bases). Per germline, CDR1 SGHTA and CDR2 FQGTGA. The V end lost 1 base, the J end lost 6 bases, and 9 bases lay between the germline ends. The CDR3 loop spans 13 amino acids. CDR3 coding DNA: TGTGCCAGCAGCTTAAACGGGGGGGCTGAAGCTTTCTTT. It encodes CASSLNGGAEAFF.

The chain carries TRBV5-1 and TRBJ2-5; D is uncertain. V lost 0 bases and J 2 bases, leaving 5 bases between the germline ends. Germline V lookup: CDR1 SGHRS, CDR2 YFSETQ. The CDR3 is 13 residues long. The CDR3 DNA is TGCGCCAGCAGCTTGGGCGTGCAAGAGACCCAGTACTTC. Translation gives CASSLGVQETQYF.

This clone was recorded only once. The V call is TRBV28, the J call TRBJ1-6; TRBD1 matches 9 bases. This CDR3 is built from 18 residues. The germline CDR1 and CDR2 sequences are MDHEN and SYDVKM. Germline trimming cut 6 bases from V and 0 bases from J; bases unmatched to any gene: 9. The CDR3 nucleotides are TGTGCCAGCAGCTTAACAGGGGGCCTTGGCTCCTATAATTCACCCCTCCACTTT. Its protein is CASSLTGGLGSYNSPLHF.

The chain joins TRBV9 to TRBJ2-5; TRBD2 aligns across 10 bases. The CDR3 is made up of 18 amino acids. Germline V CDR1 and CDR2: SGDLS, YYNGEE. V was pared by 0 bases and J by 4 bases, with 12 bases of the junction left unmatched. CDR3 residues: CASSVATLTSGEVETQYF. The CDR3 bases are TGTGCCAGCAGCGTAGCTACTTTAACTAGCGGGGAAGTAGAGACCCAGTACTTC.

This clone has only one observation. The rearrangement joins TRBV5-4 to TRBJ1-2; 10 bases fit TRBD1. The CDR3 runs 15 residues. Germline CDR1 and CDR2: SGHNT and YYREEE (reference sequence). The V segment lost 0 bases and the J segment 5 bases; nucleotides outside the gene matches: 4. The DNA of the CDR3 is TGTGCCAGCAGCTTGGCTACGGGACAGGGGTATGGCTACACCTTC. Encoded protein: CASSLATGQGYGYTF.

The genes are TRBV5-1 and TRBJ2-1; D might be TRBD2 (7 bases). The CDR3 extends over 15 amino acids. V lost 7 bases, J lost 7 bases, and 21 bases lay in between. Looked up from germline, CDR1 is SGHRS and CDR2 is YFSETQ. For the CDR3, the DNA is TGCGCCAGCTCTCTAGGGGGGGCCTTTTCAAATGAGCAGTTCTTC. This sequence encodes CASSLGGAFSNEQFF.

This clone was recorded once. The rearrangement uses TRBV28 and TRBJ2-1, with a possible D match to TRBD2 (5 bases). The V gene lost 2 bases and the J gene lost 3 bases, with 8 bases spanning the gap. The CDR3 contains 14 residues. The V gene's germline CDR1 is MDHEN and CDR2 SYDVKM. The CDR3 is CASSLTRIYNEQFF. The DNA of the CDR3 is TGTGCCAGCAGTTTAACTAGGATCTACAATGAGCAGTTCTTC.

V usage is TRBV5-1 and J usage is TRBJ2-3, with 8 positions matching TRBD2. The CDR3 is 16 residues long. Germline CDR1 SGHRS, CDR2 YFSETQ. V was pared by 0 bases and J by 0 bases, with 3 bases of the junction left unmatched. The CDR3 DNA reads TGCGCCAGCAGCTTGGCGCTAGCGGGCAGCACAGATACGCAGTATTTT. Translation gives CASSLALAGSTDTQYF.

The chain combines TRBV7-6 with TRBJ2-4; a weak D match, TRBD2 (6 bases). Germline assignment: CDR1 SGHVS and CDR2 FNYEAQ. CDR3 length: 16 residues. V was cut by 1 base and J by 0 bases, with 10 bases left in between. CDR3 protein: CASSLEPGLAKNIQYF. CDR3 in DNA: TGTGCCAGCAGCTTAGAGCCGGGACTAGCCAAAAACATTCAGTACTTC.

The chain recombines TRBV29-1 with TRBJ1-4; 9 nucleotides match TRBD1. Germline V gene lookup returns CDR1 SQVTM and CDR2 ANQGSEA. V was pared by 6 bases and J by 6 bases, with 5 bases of the junction left unmatched. This CDR3 is built from 13 residues. The CDR3 coding sequence is TGCAGCGTAAGGACAGGGGAACATGAAAAACTGTTTTTT. Its protein product is CSVRTGEHEKLFF.

The CDR3: CASSAQTGIGNQPQHF. CDR3 nucleotides: TGTGCCAGCTCAGCGCAGACGGGTATCGGCAATCAGCCCCAGCATTTT. V gene TRBV18 combines with J gene TRBJ1-5; D remains unclear. Germline V gene data show CDR1 as KGHSH and CDR2 as LQKENI. The CDR3 consists of 16 residues. Trimming took off 5 bases at V and 2 bases at J, with 16 bases between the two ends.

The chain combines TRBV14 with TRBJ2-5, with TRBD2 identical over 9 bases. The germline V gene has CDR1 SGHDN and CDR2 FVKESK. The CDR3 extends over 15 amino acids. V shed 1 base, J shed 4 bases, and the junction held 4 bases outside the gene matches. CDR3 coding DNA: TGTGCCAGCAGCCAAGCCTTGGGACTAGCAGAGACCCAGTACTTC. As protein: CASSQALGLAETQYF.

The chain links TRBV19 to TRBJ2-1; 7 bases line up with TRBD2. In germline, CDR1 is LNHDA, CDR2 SQIVND (reference sequence). The V and J ends lost 7 bases and 2 bases, in that order; junction bases with no gene match: 8. The CDR3 extends over 15 amino acids. The CDR3 nucleotides are TGTGCCAGTACCAAGGAGAGCGGGACCTACAATGAGCAGTTCTTC. Translation: CASTKESGTYNEQFF.

The chain links TRBV2 to TRBJ1-5; D remains unclear. Trimming pared 3 bases from V and 0 bases from J, leaving 12 bases between. The germline gives CDR1 SNHLY, CDR2 FYNNEI. The CDR3 is 16 residues long. DNA for the CDR3: TGTGCCAGCAGTGATGTAGCGGAATATAGCAATCAGCCCCAGCATTTT. This sequence encodes CASSDVAEYSNQPQHF. Full variable domain (rest looked up from reference TRBV2 and TRBJ1-5): EPEVTQTPSHQVTQMGQEVILRCVPISNHLYFYWYRQILGQKVEFLVSFYNNEISEKSEIFDDQFSVERPDGSNFTLKIRSTKLEDSAMYFCASSDVAEYSNQPQHFGDGTRLSIL.

The gene calls are TRBV27 and TRBJ1-1, with D unclear. Germline V gene data show CDR1 as MNHEY and CDR2 as SMNVEV (reference sequence). Trimming cost V 6 bases and J 0 bases, with 11 bases left between them. This CDR3 is built from 14 residues. The CDR3 DNA sequence: TGTGCCAGCAGCTACAGCAGTGTGAACACTGAAGCTTTCTTT. Protein sequence: CASSYSSVNTEAFF.

The chain joins TRBV10-3 to TRBJ1-1; 8 bases are shared with TRBD1. CDR3 length: 15 residues. Trimming at V came to 3 bases and at J to 1 base, leaving 4 bases not matched to a gene. Looked up from germline, CDR1 is ENHRY and CDR2 is SYGVKD. The CDR3 loop is CAISDRTGRNTEAFF. The DNA for the CDR3 is TGTGCCATCAGTGACCGGACAGGGAGGAACACTGAAGCTTTCTTT.

This clone has only a few counts. The chain links TRBV5-4 to TRBJ2-1; D perhaps matches TRBD2 (5 bases). Trimming pared 1 base from V and 7 bases from J, leaving 18 bases between. Germline loops: CDR1 SGHNT, CDR2 YYREEE (reference sequence). CDR3 size: 16 residues. CDR3 amino acids: CASSLSKVLGSNEQFF. The CDR3 nucleotides read TGTGCCAGCAGCTTGTCCAAGGTGTTGGGGAGTAATGAGCAGTTCTTC.

V gene TRBV10-1 combines with J gene TRBJ2-7; 8 positions agree with TRBD1. The germline V gene encodes CDR1 WNHNN and CDR2 SYGVQD (reference sequence). CDR3 size: 15 residues. V gave up 5 bases and J gave up 5 bases; unmatched junction bases: 11. CDR3 residues: CASSPSRQGRNEQYF. CDR3 sequence (DNA): TGCGCCAGCAGTCCCTCCCGACAGGGGAGAAACGAGCAGTACTTC.